The clone carrying this T cell receptor beta chain has just one count. Its antigen is unknown. The data were taken from a study of blood T cells in healthy people across ages. Turning to the study itself: About one barcoded TCR beta cDNA was captured per two T cells.

Researchers isolated at least 6 million PBMCs per sample. V was trimmed by 0 bases and J by 11 bases, leaving 19 bases between them. The CDR3 runs 15 residues. Germline V gene sequence: CDR1 KGHSH, CDR2 LQKENI. Study-wide findings and caveats: Per million T cells, TCR beta diversity dropped about linearly as age rose.

A J-beta primer mix and a sample-barcoded 5' primer were used in a second PCR of about 6 to 12 cycles. TCRdb called the 5' RACE reads again in MiXCR, with one record for every CDR3 protein. The profile shows hundreds of thousands of distinct CDR3 sequences, 58% of them singletons. The TCR was taken from a man younger than 40 in good health. Sample: blood. V gene TRBV18 combines with J gene TRBJ2-5; the D gene is possibly TRBD1 (6 bases). DNA for the CDR3: TGTGCCAGCTCACCACCGGGGGCAGACTGGTACGGGCAGTACTTC. Its translation is CASSPPGADWYGQYF.